A single sample is the source of the 22 T cell receptor beta chains below, sequenced in a study of OX40 agonist ivuxolimab in advanced cancers. Repertoires were generated with immunoSEQ multiplex PCR, while TCRdb's copy carries only in-frame clones and drops some. The profile shows under 25,000 clones, 75% to 90% of them singletons. The source was CD4+ or CD8+ T cells sorted from blood, collected in a trial of the OX40 agonist ivuxolimab. These receptor sequences come from an adult with an advanced solid tumor such as melanoma, head and neck, liver or kidney cancer.

This chain uses TRBV10-2 with TRBJ2-7; TRBD1 agrees at 7 bases. The germline V gene has CDR1 WSHSY and CDR2 SAAADI. The CDR3 sequence is 13 residues long. J was trimmed by 1 base and V by 7 bases; bases with no gene match: 4. The CDR3 is CASNDRASYEQYF. CDR3 nucleotides: TGCGCCAGCAACGACAGGGCGTCCTACGAGCAGTACTTC.

V and J are TRBV25-1 and TRBJ2-1; D uncertain. The CDR3 is 11 residues long. Trimming stripped 0 bases from V and 6 bases from J, with 0 bases between. Germline V gene data show CDR1 as MGHDK and CDR2 as SYGVNS. CDR3 amino acids: CASSEYNEQFF. CDR3 nucleotide sequence: TGTGCCAGCAGTGAATACAATGAGCAGTTCTTC.

The chain carries TRBV4-2 and TRBJ2-6; D not certain. Per germline, CDR1 LGHNA and CDR2 YNFKEQ. V was trimmed by 3 bases and J by 4 bases, leaving 13 bases between them. CDR3 length: 16 residues. The CDR3 sequence: CASSQIGSSGANVLTF. The CDR3 DNA follows: TGTGCCAGCAGCCAGATCGGGTCCTCCGGGGCCAACGTCCTGACTTTC.

The J gene is TRBJ2-1, the V gene TRBV27, with 9 bases lining up with TRBD1. The J segment lost 6 bases and the V segment lost 7 bases, leaving 13 bases of the junction unmatched. Germline V gives CDR1 MNHEY, CDR2 SMNVEV (reference sequence). This CDR3 region has 16 residues. Here the CDR3 reads CASTELGTGNANEQFF. The CDR3 DNA sequence: TGTGCCAGCACCGAACTCGGGACAGGGAACGCCAATGAGCAGTTCTTC.

The chain employs TRBV7-8 and TRBJ2-2; D is possibly TRBD1 or TRBD2 (5 bases each). The CDR3 contains 12 residues. The V end lost 6 bases, the J end lost 13 bases, and 15 bases lay between the germline ends. Per germline, CDR1 SGHVS and CDR2 FQNEAQ. CDR3: CASRSEGRGLFF. As DNA, the CDR3 is TGTGCCAGCAGGTCCGAGGGGCGCGGGCTGTTTTTT. Looking up the rest from reference TRBV7-8 and TRBJ2-2 gives the full variable domain: GAGVSQSPRYKVAKRGQDVALRCDPISGHVSLFWYQQALGQGPEFLTYFQNEAQLDKSGLPSDRFFAERPEGSVSTLKIQRTQQEDSAVYLCASRSEGRGLFFGEGSRLTVL.

This clone was seen a handful of times. The chain combines TRBV7-9 with TRBJ2-7; D might be TRBD1 (6 bases). Trimming removed 4 bases from V and 5 bases from J, with 12 bases in between. Germline-derived CDR1 and CDR2 are SEHNR and FQNEAQ (reference sequence). This CDR3 region has 13 residues. The CDR3 protein is CASSSYRVNEQYF. DNA of the CDR3: TGTGCCAGCAGCTCGTACAGGGTAAACGAGCAGTACTTC.

The chain links TRBV27 to TRBJ1-6; tentatively, D is TRBD1 (5 bases). This CDR3 contains 15 residues. Per germline, CDR1 MNHEY and CDR2 SMNVEV (reference sequence). V gave up 7 bases and J gave up 1 base, with 11 bases separating them. The CDR3 protein is CASKPQGSYNSPLHF. The DNA of the CDR3 is TGTGCCAGCAAACCCCAGGGATCCTATAATTCACCCCTCCACTTT.

This chain uses TRBV11-2 with TRBJ1-2, with D uncertain. Germline CDR1 and CDR2: SGHAT and FQNNGV. The CDR3 contains 13 residues. The V and J ends lost 8 bases and 4 bases respectively, with 14 bases between them. The CDR3 spells CASSPPPSYGYTF. CDR3 DNA sequence: TGTGCCAGCTCGCCCCCCCCGTCCTATGGCTACACCTTC.

The chain couples TRBV5-4 to TRBJ1-1; D is uncertain. CDR1 is SGHNT, CDR2 YYREEE, per germline (reference sequence). This CDR3 is 13 amino acids long. The V end was cut by 4 bases, the J end by 7 bases, with 14 bases between. CDR3 in amino acids: CASSLPVEGEAFF. The CDR3, as DNA: TGTGCCAGCAGCCTTCCGGTCGAAGGTGAAGCTTTCTTT.

V is TRBV13 and J is TRBJ2-1; 8 bases match TRBD2. V lost 4 bases, J lost 8 bases, and 7 bases stayed unmatched. Germline V gene sequence: CDR1 PRHDT, CDR2 FYEKMQ (reference sequence). The CDR3 spans 14 residues. The CDR3 reads CASSSRLARDEQFF. CDR3 DNA sequence: TGTGCCAGCAGCTCCCGACTAGCGAGGGATGAGCAGTTCTTC.

The chain carries TRBV19 and TRBJ1-1; D is ambiguous. The CDR3 runs 13 residues. The V gene lost 4 bases and the J gene lost 4 bases, with 10 bases spanning the gap. Germline V gene data show CDR1 as LNHDA and CDR2 as SQIVND (reference sequence). CDR3 sequence reads: CASSSDRGTEAFF. Here the CDR3 DNA reads TGTGCCAGTAGTAGTGACCGTGGCACTGAAGCTTTCTTT.

The chain is built from TRBV30 and TRBJ1-6; 10 nucleotides match TRBD1. V shed 8 bases and J 6 bases; nucleotides not matched to a gene: 7. Germline V gene lookup returns CDR1 GTSNPN and CDR2 SVGIG (reference sequence). The CDR3 sequence is 14 residues long. The CDR3, as DNA: TGTGCCGGATGCCGGGACAGGGGTAATTCACCCCTCCACTTT. Amino acids: CAGCRDRGNSPLHF. Using reference TRBV30 and TRBJ1-6 for the parts outside the CDR3, the full variable domain is SQTIHQWPATLVQPVGSPLSLECTVEGTSNPNLYWYRQAAGRGLQLLFYSVGIGQISSEVPQNLSASRPQDRQFILSSKKLLLSDSGFYLCAGCRDRGNSPLHFGNGTRLTVT.

The rearrangement uses TRBV6-5 and TRBJ1-1; TRBD1 might be the D (5 bases). This CDR3 contains 14 residues. Trimming removed 0 bases from V and 7 bases from J, with 12 bases in between. The germline gives CDR1 MNHEY, CDR2 SVGAGI. CDR3 DNA: TGTGCCAGCAGTTACTCGAGCGGGGGGAGTGAAGCTTTCTTT. Its translation is CASSYSSGGSEAFF.

This clone was seen more than once but under ten times. The chain has TRBV11-2 and TRBJ1-1; D gene ambiguous. Germline assignment: CDR1 SGHAT and CDR2 FQNNGV. V was shortened by 3 bases and J by 8 bases, with 10 bases between the two germline ends. This CDR3 has 12 residues. The CDR3 reads CASSFRPNEAFF. The CDR3 coding sequence is TGTGCCAGCAGCTTTAGACCCAACGAAGCTTTCTTT.

The V call is TRBV11-1, the J call TRBJ1-1; no clear D. The V end was cut by 5 bases, the J end by 2 bases, with 15 bases between. The germline CDR1 and CDR2 sequences are SGHAT and FQDESV (reference sequence). The CDR3 consists of 15 residues. The CDR3 protein is CASSADPGSNTEAFF. In DNA, the CDR3 is TGTGCCAGCAGCGCCGATCCCGGCTCAAACACTGAAGCTTTCTTT.

The chain recombines TRBV18 with TRBJ1-3; 10 bases are shared with TRBD1. The germline gives CDR1 KGHSH, CDR2 LQKENI. V was pared by 3 bases and J by 4 bases, with 3 bases of the junction left unmatched. This CDR3 region has 15 residues. The CDR3, as DNA: TGTGCCAGCTCACCGGAGACAGGGGGCGGAAACACCATATATTTT. It translates to CASSPETGGGNTIYF.

This clone has only a few counts. This chain links TRBV19 with TRBJ1-2; D uncertain. The CDR3 is 15 residues long. Germline V lookup: CDR1 LNHDA, CDR2 SQIVND (reference sequence). V lost 5 bases and J 0 bases, leaving 13 bases between the germline ends. This CDR3 is CASSAAGNSNYGYTF. The CDR3 DNA is TGTGCCAGTAGTGCAGCCGGGAACTCTAACTATGGCTACACCTTC.

The chain has TRBV5-6 and TRBJ1-1; D is perhaps TRBD1 (5 bases). V lost 0 bases and J lost 1, with 13 bases in between. Germline assignment: CDR1 SGHDT and CDR2 YYEEEE. CDR3 length: 16 amino acids. The CDR3 loop reads CASSLEGPSRNTEAFF. The DNA for the CDR3 is TGTGCCAGCAGCTTGGAGGGACCATCAAGGAACACTGAAGCTTTCTTT.

The chain carries TRBV30 and TRBJ1-1; D is unclear. This CDR3 spans 14 amino acids. Germline loops: CDR1 GTSNPN, CDR2 SVGIG (reference sequence). The V gene lost 4 bases and the J gene lost 1 base, with 13 bases spanning the gap. The CDR3 nucleotides read TGTGCCTGGACTCCGACTCAATCGAACACTGAAGCTTTCTTT. Translated: CAWTPTQSNTEAFF.

This chain connects TRBV9 to TRBJ1-2; the D gene is possibly TRBD1 (5 bases). Trimming shortened V by 0 bases and J by 8 bases, and 17 bases separated the two germline ends. This CDR3 has 15 residues. Germline V gene data show CDR1 as SGDLS and CDR2 as YYNGEE. CDR3 protein: CASSVGGSLRSGYTF. The CDR3 coding sequence is TGTGCCAGCAGCGTAGGGGGGTCCCTCAGATCCGGCTACACCTTC. The whole variable domain, remainder taken from reference TRBV9 and TRBJ1-2, is DSGVTQTPKHLITATGQRVTLRCSPRSGDLSVYWYQQSLDQGLQFLIQYYNGEERAKGNILERFSAQQFPDLHSELNLSSLELGDSALYFCASSVGGSLRSGYTFGSGTRLTVV.

DNA for the CDR3: TGTGCCAGCAGCGACAAAGTTCTAGCGGGGGGGCTTGCCGGGGAGCTGTTTTTT. This encodes CASSDKVLAGGLAGELFF. This chain joins TRBV9 and TRBJ2-2; TRBD2 agrees at 12 bases. V was pared by 3 bases and J by 6 bases, with 12 bases of the junction left unmatched. CDR1 SGDLS and CDR2 YYNGEE come from the germline V gene. This CDR3 has 18 amino acids. The full variable domain, its missing parts supplied by reference TRBV9 and TRBJ2-2, is DSGVTQTPKHLITATGQRVTLRCSPRSGDLSVYWYQQSLDQGLQFLIQYYNGEERAKGNILERFSAQQFPDLHSELNLSSLELGDSALYFCASSDKVLAGGLAGELFFGEGSRLTVL.

The sample holds one count of this clone. The chain has TRBV7-2 and TRBJ2-7; no clear D gene. CDR3 size: 14 residues. Trimming shortened V by 0 bases and J by 6 bases, and 12 bases separated the two germline ends. Germline assignment: CDR1 SGHTA and CDR2 FQGNSA. The CDR3 DNA sequence: TGTGCCAGCAGCTTAGCCCCGGGCCCAGTCGAGCAGTACTTC. Translating gives CASSLAPGPVEQYF.